These 16 T cell receptor beta chains came from one sample sequenced in a study of blood T cell repertoires in COVID-19. The repertoire was sequenced with immunoSEQ multiplex PCR; TCRdb's copy has only in-frame clones and lacks some. The data show about 360,000 clones, about 83% seen once. Material: peripheral blood. These receptors originate from a man aged 25 to 40 with active or convalescent COVID-19.

V usage is TRBV4-3 and J usage is TRBJ1-4; D uncertain. This CDR3 region has 13 residues. In germline, CDR1 is LGHNA, CDR2 YSLEER. Trimming took 5 bases from V and 3 from J, leaving 7 bases between them. The CDR3 loop reads CASSSEPNEKLFF. The CDR3 nucleotides read TGCGCCAGCAGCTCCGAGCCTAATGAAAAACTGTTTTTT.

The CDR3 DNA reads as TGTGCCAGCAGCTCTTTAGCGGGCCAAGAGACCCAGTACTTC. It translates to CASSSLAGQETQYF. The chain has TRBV7-2 and TRBJ2-5; the match to TRBD2 covers 7 bases. CDR3 length: 14 residues. The ends lost 4 bases at V and 1 base at J; junction bases unmatched: 3. Germline V gene sequence: CDR1 SGHTA, CDR2 FQGNSA.

The chain carries TRBV25-1 and TRBJ2-3, with a possible D match to TRBD2 (6 bases). The CDR3 is made up of 13 amino acids. Germline V gives CDR1 MGHDK, CDR2 SYGVNS. The V and J ends lost 6 bases and 9 bases respectively, with 16 bases between them. The DNA of the CDR3 is TGTGCCAGCAGGGAGGGCACCCGAGACACGCAGTATTTT. Amino acid sequence: CASREGTRDTQYF.

V is TRBV9 and J is TRBJ2-1, with D perhaps TRBD2 (5 bases). CDR1 is SGDLS, CDR2 YYNGEE, per germline. Trimming took 0 bases from V and 3 from J, leaving 10 bases between them. This CDR3 has 15 residues. The chain's CDR3 is CASSVADFHYNEQFF. CDR3 DNA: TGTGCCAGCAGCGTAGCGGACTTTCACTACAATGAGCAGTTCTTC.

The V gene is TRBV30, the J gene TRBJ1-4, with unresolved D. Trimming took off 2 bases at V and 0 bases at J, with 7 bases between the two ends. CDR1 GTSNPN and CDR2 SVGIG come from the germline V gene (reference sequence). This CDR3 contains 14 residues. The CDR3 loop reads CAWSLTATNEKLFF. CDR3 nucleotides: TGTGCCTGGAGTCTCACAGCAACTAATGAAAAACTGTTTTTT.

The genes are TRBV6-4 and TRBJ2-1; D remains ambiguous. The V gene's germline CDR1 is MRHNA and CDR2 SNTAGT. The V and J ends lost 3 bases and 4 bases respectively, with 16 bases between them. This CDR3 spans 16 amino acids. CDR3 bases: TGTGCCAGCAGTGAGTTAGCCTCGATACTGTACAATGAGCAGTTCTTC. It codes for CASSELASILYNEQFF.

This chain joins TRBV25-1 and TRBJ1-5; TRBD1 matches 7 bases. Germline V CDR1 and CDR2: MGHDK, SYGVNS. The length of the CDR3 is 13 residues. V trimming: 5 bases; J trimming: 5 bases; junction bases outside the gene matches: 3. In nucleotides, the CDR3 is TGTGCCAGCAGTAGGACAGGCGATCAGCCCCAGCATTTT. This gives the protein CASSRTGDQPQHF.

The gene calls are TRBV3-1 (or the pseudogene TRBV3-2) and TRBJ2-7; D not resolved. This CDR3 is built from 14 residues. V shed 1 base and J shed 0 bases, with 7 bases lying between them. The germline CDR1 and CDR2 sequences are LGHDT and YNNKEL (reference sequence). CDR3: CASSQVLPSYEQYF. CDR3 coding DNA: TGTGCCAGCAGCCAAGTACTACCCTCCTACGAGCAGTACTTC.

The chain combines TRBV30 with TRBJ2-1, with 9 bases lining up with TRBD1. V gave up 2 bases and J gave up 14 bases; unmatched junction bases: 4. The length of the CDR3 is 11 residues. The germline V gene has CDR1 GTSNPN and CDR2 SVGIG (reference sequence). CDR3 sequence reads: CAWSHRDREFF. CDR3 DNA: TGTGCCTGGAGTCACCGGGACAGGGAGTTCTTC.

The gene calls are TRBV19 and TRBJ2-5, with D tentatively TRBD1 (6 bases). V lost 7 bases and J lost 5, with 14 bases in between. The CDR3 is 13 residues long. CDR1 is LNHDA, CDR2 SQIVND, per germline (reference sequence). The CDR3 DNA follows: TGTGCCAGTACGAAACAGGGCTCGGAGACCCAGTACTTC. Residues: CASTKQGSETQYF.

The chain links TRBV7-8 to TRBJ2-3, with 9 bases aligning to TRBD1. CDR1 is SGHVS, CDR2 FQNEAQ, per germline. V lost 4 bases, J lost 0 bases, and 14 bases stayed unmatched. This CDR3 is built from 19 residues. The CDR3 nucleotides read TGTGCCAGCAGCTCAGGTCCCGGGACAGGGCTCTCTAGCACAGATACGCAGTATTTT. It codes for CASSSGPGTGLSSTDTQYF.

V and J are TRBV15 and TRBJ2-7, with a weak D call TRBD2 (5 bases). Germline-derived CDR1 and CDR2 are LNHNV and YYDKDF (reference sequence). The CDR3 has 13 residues. V lost 4 bases and J lost 11, with 18 bases in between. DNA for the CDR3: TGTGCCACCAGCATGGAAGTGAGAGGGTTTAAGTACTTC. Translation: CATSMEVRGFKYF.

J is TRBJ2-7 and V is TRBV5-1; tentatively, D is TRBD2 (6 bases). V was cut by 0 bases and J by 5 bases, with 12 bases left in between. Germline V CDR1 and CDR2: SGHRS, YFSETQ. CDR3 length: 14 residues. The DNA for the CDR3 is TGCGCCAGCAGCTTGGGATCCGGGAGAGACGAGCAGTACTTC. Amino acid sequence: CASSLGSGRDEQYF.

The DNA for the CDR3 is TGTGCCAGCAGCTGGGCATATGAGCAGTTCTTC. It encodes CASSWAYEQFF. The chain employs TRBV11-2 and TRBJ2-1; D call uncertain. The CDR3 runs 11 residues. Germline CDR1 reads SGHAT; CDR2 reads FQNNGV. V was trimmed by 4 bases and J by 8 bases, leaving 6 bases between them.

The chain has TRBV5-6 and TRBJ2-7; D gene ambiguous. Looked up from germline, CDR1 is SGHDT and CDR2 is YYEEEE. The V end was cut by 4 bases, the J end by 5 bases, with 13 bases between. CDR3 length: 13 amino acids. CDR3 sequence reads: CASSPTGFDEQYF. The CDR3 DNA reads as TGTGCCAGCAGCCCAACTGGTTTCGACGAGCAGTACTTC.

This chain uses TRBV4-1 with TRBJ1-5, with TRBD1 as a possible D gene (6 bases). With 4 bases removed from V and 2 bases from J, the gap between germline ends came to 21 bases. The CDR3 is 18 amino acids. Germline CDR1 reads MGHRA; CDR2 reads YSYEKL. CDR3 in DNA: TGCGCCAGCAGCCCGTCTACGTCCGGGACACTGGGCAATCAGCCCCAGCATTTT. Translation gives CASSPSTSGTLGNQPQHF.